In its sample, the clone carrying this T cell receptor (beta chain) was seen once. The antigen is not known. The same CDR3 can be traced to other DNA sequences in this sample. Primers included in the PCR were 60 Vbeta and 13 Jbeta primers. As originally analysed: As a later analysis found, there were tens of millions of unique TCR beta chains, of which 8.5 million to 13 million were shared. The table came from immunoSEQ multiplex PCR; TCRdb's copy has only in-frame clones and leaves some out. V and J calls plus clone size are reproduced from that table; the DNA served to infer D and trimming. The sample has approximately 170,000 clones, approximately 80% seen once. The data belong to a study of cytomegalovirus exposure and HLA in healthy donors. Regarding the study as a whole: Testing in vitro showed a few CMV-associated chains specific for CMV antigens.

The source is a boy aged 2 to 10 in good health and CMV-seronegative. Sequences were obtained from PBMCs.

The DNA of the CDR3 is TGCGCCAGCAGCCCCCGGGGGTCTGGAAACACCATATATTTT. This sequence encodes CASSPRGSGNTIYF. The gene calls are TRBV4-1 and TRBJ1-3; TRBD1 might be the D (5 bases). Trimming shortened V by 4 bases and J by 1 base, and 8 bases separated the two germline ends. The CDR3 runs to 14 residues. The germline gives CDR1 MGHRA, CDR2 YSYEKL.